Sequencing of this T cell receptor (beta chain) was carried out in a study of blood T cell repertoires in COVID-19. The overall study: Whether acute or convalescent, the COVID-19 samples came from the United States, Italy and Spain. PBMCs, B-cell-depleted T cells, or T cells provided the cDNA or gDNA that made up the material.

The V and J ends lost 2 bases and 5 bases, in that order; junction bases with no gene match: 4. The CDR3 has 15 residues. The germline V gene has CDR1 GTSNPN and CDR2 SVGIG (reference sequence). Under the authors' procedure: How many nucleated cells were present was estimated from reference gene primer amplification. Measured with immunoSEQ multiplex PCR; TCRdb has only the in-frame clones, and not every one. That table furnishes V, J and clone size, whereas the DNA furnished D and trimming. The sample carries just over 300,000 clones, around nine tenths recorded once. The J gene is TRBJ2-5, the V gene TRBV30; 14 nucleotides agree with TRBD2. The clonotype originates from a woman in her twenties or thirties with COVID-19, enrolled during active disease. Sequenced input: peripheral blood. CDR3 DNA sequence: TGTGCCTGGAGTTATGGGACTAGCGGGGGTGAGACCCAGTACTTC. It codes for CAWSYGTSGGETQYF.